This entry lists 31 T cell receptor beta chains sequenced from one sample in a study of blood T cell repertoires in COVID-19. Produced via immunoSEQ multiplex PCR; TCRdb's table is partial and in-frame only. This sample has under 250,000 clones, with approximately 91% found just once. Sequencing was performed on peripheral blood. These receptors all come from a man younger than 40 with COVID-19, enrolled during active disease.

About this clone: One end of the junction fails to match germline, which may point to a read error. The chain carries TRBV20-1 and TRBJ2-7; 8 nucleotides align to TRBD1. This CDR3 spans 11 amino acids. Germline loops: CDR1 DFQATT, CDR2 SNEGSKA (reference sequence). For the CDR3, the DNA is TGCAGTGCTAGAATCGGGCAGGGGGCAACCTTC. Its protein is CSARIGQGATF.

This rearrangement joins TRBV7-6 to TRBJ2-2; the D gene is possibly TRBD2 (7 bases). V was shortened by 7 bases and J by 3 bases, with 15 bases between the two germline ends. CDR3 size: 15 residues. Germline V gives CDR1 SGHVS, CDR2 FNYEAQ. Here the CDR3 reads CASTQQGGYTGELFF. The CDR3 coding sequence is TGTGCCAGCACCCAACAGGGAGGGTACACCGGGGAGCTGTTTTTT.

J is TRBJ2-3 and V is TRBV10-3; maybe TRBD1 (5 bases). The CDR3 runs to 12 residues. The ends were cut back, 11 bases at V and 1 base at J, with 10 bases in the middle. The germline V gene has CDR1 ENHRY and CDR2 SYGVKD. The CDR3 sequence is CASQQGTDTQYF. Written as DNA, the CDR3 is TGTGCCTCCCAACAGGGCACAGATACGCAGTATTTT.

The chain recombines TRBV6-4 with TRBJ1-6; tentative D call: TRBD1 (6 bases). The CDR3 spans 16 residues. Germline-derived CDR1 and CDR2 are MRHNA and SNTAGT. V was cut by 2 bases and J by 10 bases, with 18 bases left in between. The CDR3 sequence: CASSDRTGSRRSPLHF. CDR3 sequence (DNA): TGTGCCAGCAGTGACAGAACAGGGTCGCGTAGATCACCCCTCCACTTT.

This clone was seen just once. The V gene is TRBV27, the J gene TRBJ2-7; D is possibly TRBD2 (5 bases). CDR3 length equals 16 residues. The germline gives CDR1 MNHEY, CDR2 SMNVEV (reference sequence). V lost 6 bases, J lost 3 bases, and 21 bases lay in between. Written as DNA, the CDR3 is TGTGCCAGCAGCCTCCGAGGGCCTGGATGGGGCTACGAGCAGTACTTC. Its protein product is CASSLRGPGWGYEQYF.

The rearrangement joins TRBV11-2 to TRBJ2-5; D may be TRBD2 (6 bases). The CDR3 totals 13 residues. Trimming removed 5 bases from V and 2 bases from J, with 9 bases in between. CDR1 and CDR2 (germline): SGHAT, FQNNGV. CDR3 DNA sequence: TGTGCCAGCAGCATGGACTATCAAGAGACCCAGTACTTC. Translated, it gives CASSMDYQETQYF.

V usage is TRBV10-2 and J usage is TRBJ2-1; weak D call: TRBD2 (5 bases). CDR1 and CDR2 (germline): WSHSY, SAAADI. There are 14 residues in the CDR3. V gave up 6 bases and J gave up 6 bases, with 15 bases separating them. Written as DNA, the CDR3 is TGCGCCAGCAGAGATGACCCAGCGGCCAATGAGCAGTTCTTC. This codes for CASRDDPAANEQFF.

CDR3 protein: CASSVGQTIYEQYF. CDR3 nucleotide sequence: TGTGCCAGCAGCGTGGGACAGACGATTTACGAGCAGTACTTC. The chain combines TRBV9 with TRBJ2-7, with 7 bases lining up with TRBD1. CDR1 and CDR2 (germline): SGDLS, YYNGEE. The CDR3 totals 14 residues. V lost 2 bases to trimming and J lost 4 bases; unmatched junction nucleotides: 6.

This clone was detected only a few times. The CDR3 is CASSDGDSNSPLHF. In nucleotides, the CDR3 is TGTGCCAGCAGTGATGGAGATTCTAATTCACCCCTCCACTTT. The rearrangement links TRBV6-1 to TRBJ1-6; D is ambiguous. This CDR3 spans 14 amino acids. CDR1 MNHNS and CDR2 SASEGT come from the germline V gene. V gave up 3 bases and J gave up 6 bases, with 9 bases separating them.

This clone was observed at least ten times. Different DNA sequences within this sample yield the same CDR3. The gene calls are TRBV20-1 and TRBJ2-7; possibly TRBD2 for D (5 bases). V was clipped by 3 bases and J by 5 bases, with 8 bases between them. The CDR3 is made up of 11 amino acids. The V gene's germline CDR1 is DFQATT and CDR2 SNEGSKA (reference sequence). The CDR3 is CSARAGHEQYF. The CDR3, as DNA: TGCAGTGCTAGGGCGGGCCACGAGCAGTACTTC.

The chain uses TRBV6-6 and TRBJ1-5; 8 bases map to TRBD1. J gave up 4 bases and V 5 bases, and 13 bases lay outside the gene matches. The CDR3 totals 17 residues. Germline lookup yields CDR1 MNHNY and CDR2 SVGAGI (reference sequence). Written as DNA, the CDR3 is TGTGCCAGCAGTCCACGACATCAGACAGGGGTAAATCAGCCCCAGCATTTT. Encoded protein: CASSPRHQTGVNQPQHF.

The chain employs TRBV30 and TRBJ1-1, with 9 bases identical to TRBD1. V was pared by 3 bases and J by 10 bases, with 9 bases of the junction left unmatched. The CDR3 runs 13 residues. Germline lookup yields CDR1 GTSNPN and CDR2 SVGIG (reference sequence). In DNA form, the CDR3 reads TGTGCCTGGAGGGACAGGGGCCAAGGAAGAGCTTTCTTT. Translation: CAWRDRGQGRAFF.

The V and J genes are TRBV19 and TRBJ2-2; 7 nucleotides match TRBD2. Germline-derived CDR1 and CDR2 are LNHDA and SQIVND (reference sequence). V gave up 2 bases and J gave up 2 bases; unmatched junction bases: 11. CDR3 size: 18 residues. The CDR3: CASSISRLAEPNTGELFF. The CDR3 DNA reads TGTGCCAGTAGTATATCGCGTCTAGCGGAACCCAACACCGGGGAGCTGTTTTTT.

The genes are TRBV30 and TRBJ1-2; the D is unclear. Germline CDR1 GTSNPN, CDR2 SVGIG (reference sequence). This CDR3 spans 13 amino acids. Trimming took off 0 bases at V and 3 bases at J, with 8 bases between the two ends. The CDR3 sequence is CAWSVYRDYGYTF. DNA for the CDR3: TGTGCCTGGAGTGTATACCGGGACTATGGCTACACCTTC.

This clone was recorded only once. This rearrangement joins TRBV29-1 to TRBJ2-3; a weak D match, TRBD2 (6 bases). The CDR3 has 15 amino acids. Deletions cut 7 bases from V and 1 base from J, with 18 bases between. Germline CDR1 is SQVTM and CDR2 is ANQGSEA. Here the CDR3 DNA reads TGCAGCGCTCGATCTTTGGGACTCCGCACAGATACGCAGTATTTT. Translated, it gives CSARSLGLRTDTQYF.

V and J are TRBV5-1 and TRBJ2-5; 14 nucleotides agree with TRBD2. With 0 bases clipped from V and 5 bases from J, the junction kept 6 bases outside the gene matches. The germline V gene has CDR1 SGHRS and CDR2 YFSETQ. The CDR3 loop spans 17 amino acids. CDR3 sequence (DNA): TGCGCCAGCAGCTTGGTGACTAGCGGGGGGGCCGGGGAGACCCAGTACTTC. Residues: CASSLVTSGGAGETQYF.

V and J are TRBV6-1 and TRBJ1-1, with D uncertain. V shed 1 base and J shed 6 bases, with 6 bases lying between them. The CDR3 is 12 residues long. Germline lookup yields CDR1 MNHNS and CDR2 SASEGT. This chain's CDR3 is CASSEGRAEAFF. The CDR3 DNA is TGTGCCAGCAGTGAAGGGCGGGCTGAAGCTTTCTTT.

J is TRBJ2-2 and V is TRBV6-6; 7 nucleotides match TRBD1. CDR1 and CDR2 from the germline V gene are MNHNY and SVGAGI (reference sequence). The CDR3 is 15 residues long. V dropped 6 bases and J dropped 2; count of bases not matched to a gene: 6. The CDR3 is CASRFTGANTGELFF. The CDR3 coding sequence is TGTGCCAGCAGGTTCACAGGGGCTAACACCGGGGAGCTGTTTTTT.

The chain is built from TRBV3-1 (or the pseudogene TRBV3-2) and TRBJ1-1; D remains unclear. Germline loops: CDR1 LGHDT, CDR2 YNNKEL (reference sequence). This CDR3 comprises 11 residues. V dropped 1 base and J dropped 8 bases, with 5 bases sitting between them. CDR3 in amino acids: CASSQGAEAFF. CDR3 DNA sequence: TGTGCCAGCAGCCAAGGAGCAGAAGCTTTCTTT.

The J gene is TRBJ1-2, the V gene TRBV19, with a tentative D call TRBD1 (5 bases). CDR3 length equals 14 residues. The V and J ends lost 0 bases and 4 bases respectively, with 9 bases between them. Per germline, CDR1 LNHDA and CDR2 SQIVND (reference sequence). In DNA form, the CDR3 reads TGTGCCAGTAGTATAGATTCAGGGCCCTATGGCTACACCTTC. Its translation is CASSIDSGPYGYTF.

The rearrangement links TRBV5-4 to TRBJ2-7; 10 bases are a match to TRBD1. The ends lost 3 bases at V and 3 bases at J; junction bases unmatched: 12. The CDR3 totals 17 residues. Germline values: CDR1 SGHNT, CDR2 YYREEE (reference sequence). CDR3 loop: CASSSEPEGQGIYEQYF. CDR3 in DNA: TGTGCCAGCAGCTCGGAACCCGAGGGACAGGGGATCTACGAGCAGTACTTC. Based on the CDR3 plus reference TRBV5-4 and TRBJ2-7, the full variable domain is ETGVTQSPTHLIKTRGQQVTLRCSSQSGHNTVSWYQQALGQGPQFIFQYYREEENGRGNFPPRFSGLQFPNYSSELNVNALELDDSALYLCASSSEPEGQGIYEQYFGPGTRLTVT.

CDR3 region: CASSVRSGKQGRNQPQHF. In nucleotides, the CDR3 is TGTGCCAGCAGCGTAAGGTCGGGAAAACAAGGGCGCAATCAGCCCCAGCATTTT. The gene calls are TRBV9 and TRBJ1-5; no clear D. CDR1 is SGDLS, CDR2 YYNGEE, per germline. This CDR3 has 18 residues. Trimming shortened V by 1 base and J by 2 bases, and 19 bases separated the two germline ends.

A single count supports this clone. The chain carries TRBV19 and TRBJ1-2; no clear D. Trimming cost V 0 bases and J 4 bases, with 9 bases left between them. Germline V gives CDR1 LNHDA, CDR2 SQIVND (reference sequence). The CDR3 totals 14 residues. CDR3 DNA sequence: TGTGCCAGTAGTATAGAGTCAGCGATCTATGGCTACACCTTC. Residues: CASSIESAIYGYTF.

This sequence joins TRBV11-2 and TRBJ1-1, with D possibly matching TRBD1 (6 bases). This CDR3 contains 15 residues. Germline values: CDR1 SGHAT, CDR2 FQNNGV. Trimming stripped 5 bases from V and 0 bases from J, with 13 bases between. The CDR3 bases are TGTGCCAGCAGCCCCCTCGGGACATTGAACACTGAAGCTTTCTTT. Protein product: CASSPLGTLNTEAFF. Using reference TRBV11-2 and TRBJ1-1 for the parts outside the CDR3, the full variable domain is EAGVAQSPRYKIIEKRQSVAFWCNPISGHATLYWYQQILGQGPKLLIQFQNNGVVDDSQLPKDRFSAERLKGVDSTLKIQPAKLEDSAVYLCASSPLGTLNTEAFFGQGTRLTVV.

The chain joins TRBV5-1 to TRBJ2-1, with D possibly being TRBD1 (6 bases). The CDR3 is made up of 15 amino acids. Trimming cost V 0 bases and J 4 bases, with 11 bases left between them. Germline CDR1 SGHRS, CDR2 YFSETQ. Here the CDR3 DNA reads TGCGCCAGCAGCTTGGAAGGGGGTGGGTACAATGAGCAGTTCTTC. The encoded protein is CASSLEGGGYNEQFF.

This chain's CDR3 is CASRTSGGISYEQYF. The CDR3 DNA sequence: TGTGCCAGCAGGACTAGCGGGGGGATCTCCTACGAGCAGTACTTC. This chain uses TRBV28 with TRBJ2-7; TRBD2 aligns across 13 bases. This CDR3 is built from 15 residues. Germline trimming cut 6 bases from V and 0 bases from J; bases unmatched to any gene: 2. The V gene's germline CDR1 is MDHEN and CDR2 SYDVKM.

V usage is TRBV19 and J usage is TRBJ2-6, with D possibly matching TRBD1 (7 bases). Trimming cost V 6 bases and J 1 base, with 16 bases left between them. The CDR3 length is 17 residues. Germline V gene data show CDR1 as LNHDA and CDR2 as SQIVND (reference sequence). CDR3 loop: CASRETGRFSGANVLTF. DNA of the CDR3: TGTGCCAGTAGGGAGACAGGGAGGTTTTCTGGGGCCAACGTCCTGACTTTC.

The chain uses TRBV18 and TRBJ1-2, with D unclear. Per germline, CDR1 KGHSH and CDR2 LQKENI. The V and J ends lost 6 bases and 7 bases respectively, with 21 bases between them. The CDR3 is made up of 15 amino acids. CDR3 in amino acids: CASSPKVPAAGGYTF. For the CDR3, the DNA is TGTGCCAGCTCCCCAAAAGTCCCGGCTGCGGGTGGCTACACCTTC.

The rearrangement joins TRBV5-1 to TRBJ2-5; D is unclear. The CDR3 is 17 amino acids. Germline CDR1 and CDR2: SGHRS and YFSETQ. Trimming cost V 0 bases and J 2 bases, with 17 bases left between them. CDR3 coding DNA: TGCGCCAGCAGCTTGGCACTACTTTGGAACGGACAAGAGACCCAGTACTTC. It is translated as CASSLALLWNGQETQYF.

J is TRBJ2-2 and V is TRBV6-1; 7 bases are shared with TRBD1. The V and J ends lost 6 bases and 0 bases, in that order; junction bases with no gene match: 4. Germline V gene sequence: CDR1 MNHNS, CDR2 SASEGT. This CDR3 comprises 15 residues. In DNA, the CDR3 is TGTGCCAGCAGCCGGGGACAGCCGAACACCGGGGAGCTGTTTTTT. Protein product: CASSRGQPNTGELFF.

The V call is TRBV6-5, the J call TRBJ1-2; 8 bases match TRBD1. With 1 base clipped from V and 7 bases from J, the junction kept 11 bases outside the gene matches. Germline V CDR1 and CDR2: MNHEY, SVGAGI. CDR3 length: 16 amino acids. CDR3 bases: TGTGCCAGCAGTTACTATCGGACAGGGCCAGGGTTTGGCTACACCTTC. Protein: CASSYYRTGPGFGYTF.